This T cell receptor (beta chain) was captured by sequencing in a study of cytomegalovirus exposure and HLA in healthy donors. Germline values: CDR1 SGHTA, CDR2 FQGNSA. The germline V and J ends were trimmed by 5 bases and 5 bases, with 12 bases remaining between them. The CDR3 consists of 13 residues. The PCR made use of 60 Vbeta and 13 Jbeta primers. Data came from immunoSEQ multiplex PCR; TCRdb stores just in-frame clones and leaves some out. The data show more than 95,000 clones, roughly 80% seen once. The sequenced sample consisted of PBMCs. This clonotype was sampled from a man under 40 in good health and CMV-seropositive. V gene TRBV7-2 combines with J gene TRBJ1-2; D call uncertain. The CDR3 sequence: CASSGVAAYGYTF. For the CDR3, the DNA is TGTGCCAGCAGCGGAGTGGCGGCTTATGGCTACACCTTC.